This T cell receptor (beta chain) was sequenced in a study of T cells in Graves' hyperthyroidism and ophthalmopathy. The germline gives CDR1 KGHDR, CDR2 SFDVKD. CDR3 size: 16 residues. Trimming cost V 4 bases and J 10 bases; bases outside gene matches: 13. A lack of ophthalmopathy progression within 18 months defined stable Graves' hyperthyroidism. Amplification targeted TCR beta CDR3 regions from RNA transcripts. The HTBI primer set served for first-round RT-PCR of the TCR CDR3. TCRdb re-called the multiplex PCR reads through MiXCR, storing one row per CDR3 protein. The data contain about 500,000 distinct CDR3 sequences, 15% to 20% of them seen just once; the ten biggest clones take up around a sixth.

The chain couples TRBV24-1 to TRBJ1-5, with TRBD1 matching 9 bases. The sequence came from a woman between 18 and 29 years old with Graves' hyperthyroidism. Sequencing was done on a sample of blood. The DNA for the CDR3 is TGTGCCACCAGTGACCCTGGACAGGGGACGTTTAGCCCCCAGCATTTT. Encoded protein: CATSDPGQGTFSPQHF.